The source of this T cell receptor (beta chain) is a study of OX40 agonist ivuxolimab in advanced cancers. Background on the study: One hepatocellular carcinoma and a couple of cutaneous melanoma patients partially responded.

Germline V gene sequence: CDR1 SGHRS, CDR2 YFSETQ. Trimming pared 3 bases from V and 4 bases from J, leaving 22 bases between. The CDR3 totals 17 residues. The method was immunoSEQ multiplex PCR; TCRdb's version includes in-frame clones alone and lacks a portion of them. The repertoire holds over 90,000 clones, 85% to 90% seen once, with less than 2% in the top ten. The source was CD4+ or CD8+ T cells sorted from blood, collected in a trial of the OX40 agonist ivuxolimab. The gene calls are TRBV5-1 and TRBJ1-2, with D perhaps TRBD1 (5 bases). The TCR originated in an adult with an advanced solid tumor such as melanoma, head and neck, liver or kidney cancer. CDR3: CASSSGPQRREGYGYTF. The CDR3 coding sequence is TGCGCCAGCAGCTCGGGACCTCAGAGACGAGAGGGCTATGGCTACACCTTC.